The T cell receptor beta chain described here comes from a study of shared clonotypes between healthy human individuals. Study-level results: Tissues were not sampled, only blood, and their repertoires likely differ.

The ends lost 3 bases at V and 0 bases at J; junction bases unmatched: 13. The CDR3 sequence is 18 residues long. Germline CDR1 reads LGHNT; CDR2 reads FRNRAP. With regard to this clone: Its antigen is currently unknown.

Measured with immunoSEQ multiplex PCR; TCRdb has only the in-frame clones, and not every one. Of about 2 million clones in the sample, 85% to 95% were seen once. The genes are TRBV12-5 and TRBJ2-5; 7 nucleotides align to TRBD2. Sequencing input: naive CD4+ T cells sorted from blood. The subset: CD45RA+ positively selected. The TCR comes from a man between 18 and 35 years old in good health. The CDR3 sequence: CASGLTPPYSGHQETQYF. The CDR3 DNA is TGTGCTAGTGGTTTAACTCCACCATATAGCGGGCACCAAGAGACCCAGTACTTC.